A selection of T cell receptor beta chains follows, all from one sample in a study of OX40 agonist ivuxolimab in advanced cancers. Profiling relied on immunoSEQ multiplex PCR, and the TCRdb table lists in-frame clones only, not all of them. Among tens of thousands of clones, about 80% were seen once, and the ten largest hold around 22%. Specimen: CD4+ or CD8+ T cells sorted from blood, collected in a trial of the OX40 agonist ivuxolimab. These receptors were collected from an adult with an advanced solid tumor such as melanoma, head and neck, liver or kidney cancer. Each CDR3 is given with its conserved first and last residue. A D gene is named only where the DNA matches it firmly. Rows give clone size only sometimes, using once, few, many, or a class for an expanded clone.

d_call: TRBD2
clone_size: few
v_call: TRBV6-4
j_call: TRBJ2-1
cdr3_aa: CASSDEERGDNEQFF
cdr3_nt: TGTGCCAGCAGTGACGAGGAGCGGGGCGACAATGAGCAGTTCTTC

d_call: .
clone_size: .
v_call: TRBV6-1
j_call: TRBJ2-3
cdr3_aa: CASSDGTFTDTQYF
cdr3_nt: TGTGCCAGCAGTGATGGGACTTTCACAGATACGCAGTATTTT

d_call: .
clone_size: .
v_call: TRBV7-6
j_call: TRBJ1-2
cdr3_aa: CASGDANYGYTF
cdr3_nt: TGTGCAAGCGGAGATGCTAACTATGGCTACACCTTC

d_call: .
clone_size: .
v_call: TRBV9
j_call: TRBJ2-5
cdr3_aa: CASSVDLETQYF
cdr3_nt: TGTGCCAGCAGCGTAGACCTCGAGACCCAGTACTTC

d_call: TRBD1
clone_size: .
v_call: TRBV29-1
j_call: TRBJ2-1
cdr3_aa: CSVQETGRNEQFF
cdr3_nt: TGCAGCGTTCAAGAGACAGGGCGGAATGAGCAGTTCTTC

d_call: TRBD1
clone_size: few
v_call: TRBV19
j_call: TRBJ1-5
cdr3_aa: CASRPGQGFNQPQHF
cdr3_nt: TGTGCCAGTAGACCGGGACAGGGCTTTAATCAGCCCCAGCATTTT

d_call: TRBD1
clone_size: .
v_call: TRBV12-5
j_call: TRBJ1-1
cdr3_aa: CAATGGNTEAFF
cdr3_nt: TGTGCTGCGACAGGGGGCAACACTGAAGCTTTCTTT

d_call: .
clone_size: .
v_call: TRBV28
j_call: TRBJ1-6
cdr3_aa: CASSVTGDNSPLHF
cdr3_nt: TGTGCCAGCAGCGTGACAGGAGACAATTCACCCCTCCACTTT

d_call: TRBD1
clone_size: .
v_call: TRBV5-1
j_call: TRBJ2-3
cdr3_aa: CASSSGQGGDTQYF
cdr3_nt: TGCGCCAGCAGCTCGGGACAGGGCGGAGATACGCAGTATTTT

d_call: TRBD2
clone_size: .
v_call: TRBV9
j_call: TRBJ2-1
cdr3_aa: CASSVGSGGAWEQFF
cdr3_nt: TGTGCCAGCAGCGTAGGAAGCGGGGGGGCTTGGGAGCAGTTCTTC

d_call: TRBD1
clone_size: once
v_call: TRBV11-2
j_call: TRBJ1-1
cdr3_aa: CASSWTGSNTEAFF
cdr3_nt: TGTGCCAGCAGCTGGACAGGGTCGAACACTGAAGCTTTCTTT

d_call: TRBD2
clone_size: .
v_call: TRBV9
j_call: TRBJ2-2
cdr3_aa: CASSVGGGNTGELFF
cdr3_nt: TGTGCCAGCAGCGTAGGCGGGGGGAACACCGGGGAGCTGTTTTTT

d_call: .
clone_size: .
v_call: TRBV28
j_call: TRBJ1-6
cdr3_aa: CASSLVMGDSPLHF
cdr3_nt: TGTGCCAGCAGTTTGGTAATGGGGGATTCACCCCTCCACTTT

d_call: .
clone_size: .
v_call: TRBV7-8
j_call: TRBJ1-1
cdr3_aa: CASSFYGNTEAFF
cdr3_nt: TGTGCCAGCAGCTTTTACGGGAACACTGAAGCTTTCTTT

d_call: .
clone_size: .
v_call: TRBV28
j_call: TRBJ1-4
cdr3_aa: CASSLEWEVNEKLFF
cdr3_nt: TGTGCCAGCAGTTTAGAGTGGGAGGTAAACGAAAAACTGTTTTTT

d_call: TRBD1
clone_size: .
v_call: TRBV30
j_call: TRBJ2-5
cdr3_aa: CAWSEGAVAVETQYF
cdr3_nt: TGTGCCTGGAGTGAGGGGGCTGTGGCCGTAGAGACCCAGTACTTC

d_call: .
clone_size: .
v_call: TRBV9
j_call: TRBJ2-1
cdr3_aa: CASSGGRVSYNEQFF
cdr3_nt: TGTGCCAGCAGCGGGGGCAGGGTCTCCTACAATGAGCAGTTCTTC

d_call: TRBD2
clone_size: .
v_call: TRBV5-1
j_call: TRBJ2-6
cdr3_aa: CASSSREASGANVLTF
cdr3_nt: TGCGCCAGCAGCTCTCGGGAGGCCTCTGGGGCCAACGTCCTGACTTTC

d_call: .
clone_size: .
v_call: TRBV6-6
j_call: TRBJ2-1
cdr3_aa: CASSTLGGNEQFF
cdr3_nt: TGTGCCAGCAGTACCCTGGGAGGCAATGAGCAGTTCTTC

d_call: .
clone_size: .
v_call: TRBV4-3
j_call: TRBJ1-2
cdr3_aa: CASSPGSINYGYTF
cdr3_nt: TGCGCCAGCAGCCCCGGGTCGATAAACTATGGCTACACCTTC

d_call: TRBD1
clone_size: .
v_call: TRBV5-1
j_call: TRBJ2-5
cdr3_aa: CASSTTGGASKTQYF
cdr3_nt: TGCGCCAGCAGCACGACAGGGGGCGCGTCGAAGACCCAGTACTTC

d_call: .
clone_size: .
v_call: TRBV27
j_call: TRBJ2-1
cdr3_aa: CASITGLSYNEQFF
cdr3_nt: TGTGCCAGCATAACCGGGCTATCCTACAATGAGCAGTTCTTC

d_call: TRBD1
clone_size: .
v_call: TRBV11-2
j_call: TRBJ2-2
cdr3_aa: CASTYPDRGVSGELFF
cdr3_nt: TGTGCCAGCACCTACCCGGACAGGGGAGTGTCCGGGGAGCTGTTTTTT

d_call: .
clone_size: .
v_call: TRBV6-5
j_call: TRBJ2-5
cdr3_aa: CASLGETQYF
cdr3_nt: TGTGCCAGCCTGGGAGAGACCCAGTACTTC

d_call: .
clone_size: .
v_call: TRBV6-5
j_call: TRBJ1-5
cdr3_aa: CASSYSGEGNQPQHF
cdr3_nt: TGTGCCAGCAGTTACTCGGGGGAGGGGAATCAGCCCCAGCATTTT

d_call: TRBD2
clone_size: .
v_call: TRBV28
j_call: TRBJ2-1
cdr3_aa: CASSFRSSGADEQFF
cdr3_nt: TGTGCCAGCAGTTTTAGGTCTAGCGGAGCCGATGAGCAGTTCTTC

d_call: .
clone_size: .
v_call: TRBV11-2
j_call: TRBJ2-7
cdr3_aa: CASSLYRDLYEQYF
cdr3_nt: TGTGCCAGCAGCTTGTACCGGGACCTGTACGAGCAGTACTTC

d_call: .
clone_size: .
v_call: TRBV9
j_call: TRBJ1-2
cdr3_aa: CASSPKRGQPANYGYTF
cdr3_nt: TGTGCCAGCAGCCCCAAAAGAGGACAGCCGGCTAACTATGGCTACACCTTC

d_call: .
clone_size: .
v_call: TRBV7-9
j_call: TRBJ1-6
cdr3_aa: CASSLGNSPLHF
cdr3_nt: TGTGCCAGCAGCTTAGGGAATTCACCCCTCCACTTT

d_call: .
clone_size: .
v_call: TRBV27
j_call: TRBJ2-7
cdr3_aa: CASSSWGAGEQYF
cdr3_nt: TGTGCCAGCAGTTCCTGGGGGGCCGGGGAGCAGTACTTC

d_call: TRBD1
clone_size: .
v_call: TRBV27
j_call: TRBJ2-7
cdr3_aa: CASRIGTGSYEQYF
cdr3_nt: TGTGCCAGCCGAATCGGGACAGGTTCCTACGAGCAGTACTTC